This T cell receptor beta chain was found in a study of cytomegalovirus exposure and HLA in healthy donors. Remarks on this clone: Its matching antigen is unknown.

This CDR3 contains 17 residues. J was trimmed by 4 bases and V by 1 base; bases with no gene match: 11. The germline gives CDR1 LGHNA, CDR2 YSLEER. Both 60 Vbeta primers and 13 Jbeta primers went into the PCR. Assay used: immunoSEQ multiplex PCR; TCRdb lists only in-frame clones, some missing. The sample has 150,000 to 200,000 clones; about 77% are singletons. Study-level results: It was reported that the classifier diagnosed cytomegalovirus status with high specificity and sensitivity in both the original and validation cohorts. The authors enumerated roughly 180 TCR beta chains as linked to cytomegalovirus. A later analysis linked a missense DCLRE1C variant to TCR beta V- and J-gene trimming.

This receptor was taken from a man in his fifties or sixties in good health and CMV-seronegative. The chain joins TRBV4-3 to TRBJ2-5; 8 bases are a match to TRBD2. The material sequenced was PBMCs. The CDR3 DNA reads TGCGCCAGCAGCCAAGGAGCGGGAGAGGCCGCGGGAGAGACCCAGTACTTC. Translation: CASSQGAGEAAGETQYF.